These T cell receptor beta chains were read from a single sample in a study of T cells in tuberculosis. Clones were sequenced by immunoSEQ multiplex PCR, and TCRdb holds only the in-frame ones, with some missing. The table shows some 31,000 clones, with just over 90% occurring only once. Sequencing used PBMCs, obtained at tuberculosis diagnosis. Every receptor here comes from an adult with tuberculosis. CDR3s include the opening cysteine and the closing phenylalanine or tryptophan. The D gene is left open where the match is weak. Clone size appears in some rows only: once, few, many, or a class for an expanded clone.

J gene: TRBJ1-1
clone size: few
V gene: TRBV28
D gene: TRBD1
CDR3 protein: CASSLQGADAFF

J gene: TRBJ1-1
clone size: .
V gene: TRBV27
D gene: TRBD1
CDR3 protein: CASSQRGPYTEAFF

J gene: TRBJ2-7
clone size: .
V gene: TRBV5-1
D gene: .
CDR3 protein: CASSLDWSSYEQYF

J gene: TRBJ2-1
clone size: .
V gene: TRBV19
D gene: TRBD2
CDR3 protein: CASSLTSGRHEQFF

J gene: TRBJ2-7
clone size: .
V gene: TRBV19
D gene: TRBD1
CDR3 protein: CASSIGRDRGKTYEQYF

J gene: TRBJ1-1
clone size: .
V gene: TRBV29-1
D gene: .
CDR3 protein: CSVVARVATEAFF

J gene: TRBJ1-1
clone size: .
V gene: TRBV19
D gene: TRBD1
CDR3 protein: CASSGGQGVQQRNEAFF

J gene: TRBJ1-1
clone size: .
V gene: TRBV6-6
D gene: TRBD1
CDR3 protein: CASTPQGTGGHTEAFF

J gene: TRBJ2-7
clone size: .
V gene: TRBV14
D gene: .
CDR3 protein: CASSQSSGFYEQYF

J gene: TRBJ2-7
clone size: once
V gene: TRBV6-5
D gene: .
CDR3 protein: CASSYRGARNEQYF

J gene: TRBJ2-1
clone size: .
V gene: TRBV9
D gene: TRBD2
CDR3 protein: CASSVGRETYNEQFF

J gene: TRBJ1-2
clone size: .
V gene: TRBV4-1
D gene: TRBD1
CDR3 protein: CASSPWTGDNYGYTF

J gene: TRBJ1-3
clone size: .
V gene: TRBV4-1
D gene: TRBD1
CDR3 protein: CATRQGISTGNTIYF

J gene: TRBJ2-1
clone size: .
V gene: TRBV28
D gene: TRBD2
CDR3 protein: CASSLGLAGGNEQFF

J gene: TRBJ2-7
clone size: .
V gene: TRBV7-9
D gene: TRBD1
CDR3 protein: CASSQQGAYEQYF

J gene: TRBJ1-2
clone size: .
V gene: TRBV11-3
D gene: TRBD1
CDR3 protein: CASSGQGDYGYTF

J gene: TRBJ2-3
clone size: .
V gene: TRBV30
D gene: .
CDR3 protein: CAWSVRGKREGSTQYF

J gene: TRBJ1-5
clone size: .
V gene: TRBV15
D gene: .
CDR3 protein: CATTTESSNQPQHF